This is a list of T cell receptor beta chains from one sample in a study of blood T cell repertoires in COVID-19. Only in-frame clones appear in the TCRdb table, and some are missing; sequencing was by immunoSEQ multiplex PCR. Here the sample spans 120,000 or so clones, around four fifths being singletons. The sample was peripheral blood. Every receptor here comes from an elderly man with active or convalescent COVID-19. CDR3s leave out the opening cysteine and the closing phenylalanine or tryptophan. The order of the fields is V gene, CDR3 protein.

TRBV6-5,ASRKTSGVTDTQY
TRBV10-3,AISDPRGQSDTQY
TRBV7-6,ASSLSRGGTNEKLF
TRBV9,ASSVGDEQY
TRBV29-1,SASGRAGGPLTYEQY
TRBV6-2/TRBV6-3,ASSDTGGNQPQH
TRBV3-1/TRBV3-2,ASSQDWSRGSYNSPLH
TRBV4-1,ASSQVELWGGQADTQY
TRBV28,ASSLEESLETQY
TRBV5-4,ASSLAGGADTQY
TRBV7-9,ASSLGQGF
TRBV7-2,ASSLGTGPGANVLT
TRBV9,ASSVIGRGIPQETEDTQY
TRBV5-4,ATSRSGRGFDYGYT
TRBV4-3,ASSQDMVATETQY
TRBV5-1,ASSLTSGGFREQF
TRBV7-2,ASSNTQMNTEAF
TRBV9,ASSARRLASTDTQY
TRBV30,AWSDGRGGGTDTQY
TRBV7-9,ASSTFTGGTEAF
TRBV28,ASSLGQGSSSPLH
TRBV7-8,ASTRDTNTGELF
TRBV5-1,ASSSGVYNEQF
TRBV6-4,ASKIQGAHTEAF
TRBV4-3,ASSQERNQPQH
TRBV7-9,ASSLAQNTEAF
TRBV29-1,SVGGQGKGETQY
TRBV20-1,SASISGGSGNTIY
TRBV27,ASSPGDRANTEAF
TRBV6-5,ASSRTATNEKLF
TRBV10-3,AISESNPTGGGELF
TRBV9,ASSVATGQYEQY
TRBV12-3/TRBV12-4,ASSFALNTIY
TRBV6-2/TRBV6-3,ASSPTSGGYNEQF
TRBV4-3,ASSVGLAGNTGELF
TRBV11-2,ASSLTGRGLFGYT
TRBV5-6,ASSPRQGMASYEQY